This entry features one T cell receptor beta chain sequence. Its antigen is unknown. In the PCR, 60 Vbeta and 13 Jbeta primers were used. The repertoire was sequenced with immunoSEQ multiplex PCR; TCRdb's copy has only in-frame clones and lacks some. The table for this sample gives 130,000 to 150,000 clones. This specimen belongs to a study of cytomegalovirus exposure and HLA in healthy donors. About the study: Unique TCR beta sequences numbering over 100 million came from around 180 million T cells in an earlier analysis. Study-level points and caveats: Three CMV-associated chains proved CMV antigen-specific in vitro. With high specificity and sensitivity, the classifier reportedly diagnosed cytomegalovirus status.

CDR1 and CDR2 (germline): SGHTA, FQGNSA. The CDR3 is 13 amino acids. V lost 2 bases and J 5 bases, leaving 7 bases between the germline ends. The chain recombines TRBV7-2 with TRBJ2-1; D is uncertain. Sequenced input: PBMCs. The TCR originated in a woman between 50 and 59 years old in good health and CMV-seronegative. Written as DNA, the CDR3 is TGTGCCAGCAGCTTAACACGGGACAATGAGCAGTTCTTC. Translation gives CASSLTRDNEQFF.